This paragraph covers one TCR beta chain sequence. Antigen: not known. This entry comes from a study of a mutant IDH1 vaccine in newly diagnosed glioma. On the study more broadly: V12 came at week 35, V13 at week 47.

Study results and caveats: A vaccine-induced immune response developed in roughly 93% of the patients.

The assay was immunoSEQ multiplex PCR, and TCRdb's table has in-frame clones only and misses some. The sample lists some 56,000 clones; over 70% were seen once. The CDR3 covers 17 residues. The V end was cut by 4 bases, the J end by 4 bases, with 21 bases between. The sample's time point: week 47, end of study. The content of each vaccine dose was 300 ug of mutant IDH1 20-mer peptide, and topical imiquimod accompanied it. This receptor was taken from a man aged 45 to 65 with glioma. The gene calls are TRBV5-3 and TRBJ1-5, with D possibly being TRBD1 (5 bases). TRBV5-3 counts as an open reading frame of uncertain function. Sequenced here: PBMCs, sampled from a glioma patient whose treatment included an IDH1 peptide vaccine. The CDR3 spells CARSGPLYGAQNQPQHF. The DNA of the CDR3 is TGTGCCAGAAGCGGACCTCTTTACGGGGCCCAAAATCAGCCCCAGCATTTT.